Below are 10 T cell receptor beta chains sequenced from a single sample in a study of T-cell reconstitution after alpha-beta-depleted transplantation in children. Unique molecular identifiers were incorporated when the TCRbeta library was constructed. TCRdb ran MiXCR on the PCR reads and lists one entry per CDR3 protein. The table shows fewer than 550,000 distinct CDR3 sequences, with over 10% occurring only once. Source: PBMCs, mostly from graft donor cells, taken 180 days after TCRalphabeta/CD19-depleted stem cell transplant. The origin of the receptors is a female patient younger than 10 who had a stem cell transplant for aplastic anemia, so the T cells may come from the graft donor.

The V gene is TRBV3-1, the J gene TRBJ1-5; 9 positions match TRBD1. Trimming took 11 bases from V and 2 from J; bases not matched to a gene: 19. The CDR3 covers 18 residues. Germline V gives CDR1 LGHDT, CDR2 YNNKEL (reference sequence). The CDR3 spells CAFSPTGGVGSGNQPQHF. The DNA of the CDR3 is TGTGCCTTCAGCCCTACAGGGGGCGTGGGTTCGGGCAATCAGCCCCAGCATTTT.

This sequence joins TRBV5-1 and TRBJ1-1; 7 bases align to TRBD1. CDR1 SGHRS and CDR2 YFSETQ come from the germline V gene. CDR3 length equals 16 residues. Trimming removed 0 bases from V and 0 bases from J; junction bases left unmatched: 5. CDR3 DNA sequence: TGCGCCAGCAGCTTGGGCCAGGGGGTAATGAACACTGAAGCTTTCTTT. Protein sequence: CASSLGQGVMNTEAFF.

The chain carries TRBV29-1 and TRBJ2-3; TRBD2 matches at 9 bases. The CDR3 is made up of 16 amino acids. J gave up 5 bases and V 7 bases, and 16 bases lay outside the gene matches. Germline loops: CDR1 SQVTM, CDR2 ANQGSEA. CDR3 in DNA: TGCAGCGCCAATGGCCTGTTAGCGGGAGTTGGAGATACGCAGTATTTT. Amino acids: CSANGLLAGVGDTQYF.

J is TRBJ2-1 and V is TRBV3-1; D is ambiguous. The CDR3 is 17 amino acids. Trimming shortened V by 0 bases and J by 4 bases, and 16 bases separated the two germline ends. Looked up from germline, CDR1 is LGHDT and CDR2 is YNNKEL (reference sequence). The DNA of the CDR3 is TGTGCCAGCAGCCAAGATCGGTGGCATAGCAGGTACAATGAGCAGTTCTTC. Translated, it gives CASSQDRWHSRYNEQFF.

This chain links TRBV29-1 with TRBJ1-2; 11 bases are a match to TRBD1. Losses at the gene ends were 2 bases for V and 3 bases for J; bases not matched to a gene: 2. This CDR3 spans 14 amino acids. The germline CDR1 and CDR2 sequences are SQVTM and ANQGSEA. Written as DNA, the CDR3 is TGCAGCGTTGAACCGGGACAGGGGGACTATGGCTACACCTTC. This codes for CSVEPGQGDYGYTF.

The J gene is TRBJ2-1, the V gene TRBV7-2, with 8 bases that match TRBD2. This CDR3 spans 15 amino acids. V lost 2 bases, J lost 4 bases, and 4 bases stayed unmatched. CDR1 and CDR2 from the germline V gene are SGHTA and FQGNSA. CDR3: CASSLHLAGYNEQFF. For the CDR3, the DNA is TGTGCCAGCAGCTTACACCTAGCGGGTTACAATGAGCAGTTCTTC.

This clonotype was observed a handful of times. The genes are TRBV5-1 and TRBJ2-2; TRBD2 is a possible D gene (6 bases). The V end lost 4 bases, the J end lost 7 bases, and 17 bases lay between the germline ends. Germline loops: CDR1 SGHRS, CDR2 YFSETQ. This CDR3 is 15 amino acids long. DNA of the CDR3: TGCGCCAGCAGCGAGGCGGCGGGGTTGAGCGGGGAGCTGTTTTTT. Translating it yields CASSEAAGLSGELFF. Full variable domain (remainder filled in from reference TRBV5-1 and TRBJ2-2): KAGVTQTPRYLIKTRGQQVTLSCSPISGHRSVSWYQQTPGQGLQFLFEYFSETQRNKGNFPGRFSGRQFSNSRSEMNVSTLELGDSALYLCASSEAAGLSGELFFGEGSRLTVL.

This clonotype was found a few times. The CDR3 loop is CATREAPNTGELFF. DNA for the CDR3: TGTGCCACGCGGGAGGCCCCGAACACCGGGGAGCTGTTTTTT. V is TRBV19 and J is TRBJ2-2; 8 bases are a match to TRBD2. The ends lost 10 bases at V and 0 bases at J; junction bases unmatched: 4. This CDR3 has 14 residues. Germline lookup yields CDR1 LNHDA and CDR2 SQIVND (reference sequence). Supplemented by reference TRBV19 and TRBJ2-2, the full variable domain reads DGGITQSPKYLFRKEGQNVTLSCEQNLNHDAMYWYRQDPGQGLRLIYYSQIVNDFQKGDIAEGYSVSREKKESFPLTVTSAQKNPTAFYLCATREAPNTGELFFGEGSRLTVL.

This clonotype was detected only a few times. The rearrangement links TRBV7-8 to TRBJ2-5; D possibly uses TRBD1 or TRBD2 (6 bases each). The CDR3 is 14 residues long. Trimming stripped 5 bases from V and 4 bases from J, with 14 bases between. Germline V gene data show CDR1 as SGHVS and CDR2 as FQNEAQ. CDR3 residues: CASSRGGGRETQYF. The CDR3 nucleotides are TGTGCCAGCAGCCGAGGAGGGGGGAGAGAGACCCAGTACTTC.

This clonotype was observed a few times. This chain links TRBV4-2 with TRBJ2-2, with 12 bases identical to TRBD2. V shed 4 bases and J 4 bases; nucleotides not matched to a gene: 4. CDR3 size: 16 residues. The germline V gene encodes CDR1 LGHNA and CDR2 YNFKEQ. CDR3 in amino acids: CASSPGGLAGTGELFF. CDR3 DNA: TGTGCCAGCAGCCCTGGGGGACTAGCGGGCACCGGGGAGCTGTTTTTT.